This T cell receptor beta chain was identified during a study of tumor-infiltrating lymphocytes in primary liver carcinoma. Looking at the study overall: The patients had histopathologically diagnosed primary liver carcinoma, and their disease was treated by surgical resection. The patients, men and women alike, were aged 30 to 69 years. Per sample, productive TCRbeta reads numbered roughly 3.65 to 7.5 million, similar across tissue types.

Out of unsorted whole blood came the blood RNA, and germline DNA was extracted as well. In its sample, this clonotype was seen once. Sequence at one end of the junction differs from germline and may be a read error. Total RNA (approximately 0.5 ug) served as template for TCR beta cDNA synthesis primed by a constant-region primer. Slightly modified ARM-PCR with three nested multiplex PCR rounds yielded TCR beta libraries. MiXCR, applied by TCRdb to the multiplex PCR reads, yields one record per CDR3 protein. The table has some 190,000 distinct CDR3 sequences, 50% to 75% seen once. The sample consisted of peripheral blood. This sequence originates from a man aged 40-55 years with primary liver carcinoma and hepatitis B virus infection.

The CDR3 protein is CVSRGTGGNVQFF. The CDR3 DNA is TGTGTCAGCAGAGGTACTGGAGGCAATGTGCAGTTCTTC. The chain couples TRBV11-2 to TRBJ2-1; D perhaps matches TRBD2 (5 bases). Germline V gives CDR1 SGHAT, CDR2 FQNNGV. This CDR3 has 13 residues.